This is a list of T cell receptor beta chains from one sample in a study of T cells in Graves' hyperthyroidism and ophthalmopathy. Each CDR3 protein gets one entry after TCRdb re-called the multiplex PCR reads with MiXCR. The sample yields some 600,000 distinct CDR3 sequences, about 14% seen once. Sequences were obtained from blood. The source of these receptors is a woman in her thirties with Graves' hyperthyroidism that later progressed to Graves' ophthalmopathy. CDR3s include the opening cysteine and the closing phenylalanine or tryptophan.

j_call	v_call	cdr3_aa
TRBJ2-1	TRBV11-2	CASSLVILRDYNEQFF
TRBJ2-3	TRBV28	CASSPRPRSQDTQYF
TRBJ1-5	TRBV28	CASSTMTSGLQPQHF
TRBJ2-7	TRBV5-1	CASSERERSYEQYF
TRBJ1-3	TRBV4-3	CASSQAYNKGRQVSSGNTIYF
TRBJ1-5	TRBV7-2	CASSLVGGERGQPQHF
TRBJ1-1	TRBV19	CASSQLGSDTEAFF
TRBJ1-1	TRBV3-1	CASSQEGTGRETEAFF
TRBJ2-7	TRBV7-9	CASSLQGAPVQYF
TRBJ2-7	TRBV5-1	CLQGPGVYEQYF
TRBJ1-3	TRBV7-2	CASSLAGQGTGNTIYF
TRBJ2-7	TRBV6-5	CASSYSPGTIYEQYF
TRBJ2-1	TRBV12-3/TRBV12-4	CASSPLAGAGNEQFF
TRBJ2-1	TRBV30	CAWSRASVEQFF
TRBJ2-1	TRBV5-1	CASRRTADTNEQFF
TRBJ2-3	TRBV19	CASSYAGGASTDTQYF
TRBJ2-5	TRBV7-2	CASSSLGQTQETQYF
TRBJ2-5	TRBV11-2	CASSPGLAAEGTQYF
TRBJ1-1	TRBV27	CASSLGTGASGTEAFF
TRBJ2-7	TRBV13	CASSTLAGGRNEQYF